Following are 20 T cell receptor beta chains from one sample sequenced in a study of blood T cell repertoires in COVID-19. Sequencing was performed with immunoSEQ multiplex PCR; in TCRdb, only in-frame clones are kept and a portion is missing. The sample shows approximately 170,000 clones, over 75% of them seen only once. Sequencing was carried out using peripheral blood. These receptors were obtained from an elderly man with COVID-19, enrolled during active disease.

The chain employs TRBV5-1 and TRBJ1-2; D unclear. CDR1 is SGHRS and CDR2 is YFSETQ in the germline V gene. CDR3 length: 13 amino acids. The V end lost 4 bases, the J end lost 8 bases, and 15 bases lay between the germline ends. The DNA for the CDR3 is TGCGCCAGCAGCCCCCGGGAGGGCGGGGGCTACACCTTC. Translated, it gives CASSPREGGGYTF.

This rearrangement joins TRBV7-2 to TRBJ1-1; 9 bases fit TRBD1. The germline gives CDR1 SGHTA, CDR2 FQGNSA. V was clipped by 0 bases and J by 6 bases; unmatched bases: 8. This CDR3 is 16 amino acids long. The CDR3 spells CASSLAPGGQGAEAFF. The CDR3 DNA sequence: TGTGCCAGCAGCTTAGCTCCCGGGGGACAGGGTGCTGAAGCTTTCTTT.

This sequence joins TRBV18 and TRBJ1-3; no reliable D call. Germline-derived CDR1 and CDR2 are KGHSH and LQKENI. Trimming shortened V by 4 bases and J by 4 bases, and 8 bases separated the two germline ends. The CDR3 is 13 amino acids. CDR3 region: CASSQHAGNTIYF. In DNA form, the CDR3 reads TGTGCCAGCTCACAACACGCCGGAAACACCATATATTTT.

The chain uses TRBV5-5 and TRBJ2-1; 7 bases line up with TRBD1. The ends lost 4 bases at V and 0 bases at J; junction bases unmatched: 1. Germline CDR1 SGHKS, CDR2 YYEKEE (reference sequence). This CDR3 contains 14 residues. CDR3 sequence reads: CASSRDSSYNEQFF. Written as DNA, the CDR3 is TGTGCCAGCAGCCGGGACAGCTCCTACAATGAGCAGTTCTTC.

This clone was seen a handful of times. The CDR3 sequence: CASRATGGLNGYTF. CDR3 sequence (DNA): TGTGCCAGCAGAGCGACAGGGGGATTGAATGGCTACACCTTC. The rearrangement links TRBV2 to TRBJ1-2; 9 bases match TRBD1. Losses at the gene ends were 6 bases for V and 6 bases for J; bases not matched to a gene: 8. CDR3 length: 14 residues. From germline, CDR1 is SNHLY and CDR2 FYNNEI. Supplemented by reference TRBV2 and TRBJ1-2, the full variable domain reads EPEVTQTPSHQVTQMGQEVILRCVPISNHLYFYWYRQILGQKVEFLVSFYNNEISEKSEIFDDQFSVERPDGSNFTLKIRSTKLEDSAMYFCASRATGGLNGYTFGSGTRLTVV.

The genes are TRBV7-3 and TRBJ2-2; weak D call: TRBD2 (6 bases). The germline V and J ends were trimmed by 1 base and 1 base, with 16 bases remaining between them. Germline V CDR1 and CDR2: SGHTA, FQGTGA. This CDR3 is 18 amino acids long. DNA of the CDR3: TGTGCCAGCAGCTTAAAGTCCAGCCGGGGGAAGAACACCGGGGAGCTGTTTTTT. Translation gives CASSLKSSRGKNTGELFF.

V gene TRBV21-1 combines with J gene TRBJ2-5; the DNA was not compared with TRBD1, the D call given in the table. TRBV21-1 corresponds to a pseudogene. The CDR3 has 16 residues. The CDR3 DNA reads as TGTGCCATAAACTGGGGGACAGGGGACGTCCAAGAGACCCAGTACTTC. As protein: CAINWGTGDVQETQYF.

The gene calls are TRBV7-3 and TRBJ2-3, with 8 bases aligning to TRBD2. This CDR3 contains 16 residues. Germline lookup yields CDR1 SGHTA and CDR2 FQGTGA. The ends lost 2 bases at V and 0 bases at J; junction bases unmatched: 4. The CDR3 spells CASSLSGGPSTDTQYF. The CDR3 DNA follows: TGTGCCAGCAGCTTATCGGGGGGGCCTAGCACAGATACGCAGTATTTT.

The chain couples TRBV6-5 to TRBJ1-2; 9 bases line up with TRBD1. This CDR3 comprises 13 residues. Germline V gene sequence: CDR1 MNHEY, CDR2 SVGAGI. With 6 bases clipped from V and 4 bases from J, the junction kept 3 bases outside the gene matches. CDR3 protein: CASRTGGTYGYTF. The CDR3 DNA reads as TGTGCCAGCAGGACAGGGGGGACCTATGGCTACACCTTC.

The rearrangement joins TRBV14 to TRBJ1-5, with D tentatively TRBD1 (5 bases). Germline V gene data show CDR1 as SGHDN and CDR2 as FVKESK. Trimming shortened V by 5 bases and J by 2 bases, and 16 bases separated the two germline ends. The CDR3 consists of 16 residues. CDR3 loop: CASSVTRGGGNQPQHF. CDR3 nucleotides: TGTGCCAGCAGCGTTACGAGGGGAGGGGGCAATCAGCCCCAGCATTTT.

The V gene is TRBV29-1, the J gene TRBJ1-1; possible D gene TRBD1, 5 bases. The CDR3 has 12 residues. Trimming cost V 3 bases and J 1 base, with 6 bases left between them. Germline V gene data show CDR1 as SQVTM and CDR2 as ANQGSEA. The CDR3 coding sequence is TGCAGCGTTGATGACAGGAACACTGAAGCTTTCTTT. Its translation is CSVDDRNTEAFF.

The genes are TRBV29-1 and TRBJ1-5; 8 bases align to TRBD1. The CDR3 runs to 14 residues. Germline values: CDR1 SQVTM, CDR2 ANQGSEA. The V and J ends lost 7 bases and 4 bases, in that order; junction bases with no gene match: 9. CDR3: CSARSTGENQPQHF. Here the CDR3 DNA reads TGCAGCGCACGTTCGACAGGGGAAAATCAGCCCCAGCATTTT.

This rearrangement joins TRBV13 to TRBJ1-3, with 11 bases fitting TRBD1. This CDR3 is built from 17 residues. The germline V gene encodes CDR1 PRHDT and CDR2 FYEKMQ (reference sequence). V lost 5 bases to trimming and J lost 7 bases; unmatched junction nucleotides: 13. The DNA for the CDR3 is TGTGCCAGCAGCCCACTCGGGACAGGGGGATTTCGGAACACCATATATTTT. This codes for CASSPLGTGGFRNTIYF.

The chain links TRBV3-1 (or the pseudogene TRBV3-2) to TRBJ1-1, with a weak D call TRBD1 (5 bases). V was shortened by 5 bases and J by 7 bases, with 11 bases between the two germline ends. The CDR3 is 12 residues long. Per germline, CDR1 LGHDT and CDR2 YNNKEL (reference sequence). The CDR3 region is CASSFRQLEAFF. The CDR3, as DNA: TGTGCCAGCAGCTTCAGACAGCTTGAAGCTTTCTTT.

This chain connects TRBV4-3 to TRBJ1-5; TRBD1 might be the D (6 bases). The CDR3 totals 13 residues. Germline V CDR1 and CDR2: LGHNA, YSLEER. V lost 3 bases, J lost 6 bases, and 9 bases lay in between. The CDR3 sequence is CASSQGASQPQHF. The CDR3 coding sequence is TGCGCCAGCAGCCAGGGGGCCAGTCAGCCCCAGCATTTT.

The genes are TRBV2 and TRBJ1-4; 9 bases match TRBD1. The trim removed 6 bases at V and 4 bases at J, leaving 3 bases unmatched. CDR1 is SNHLY and CDR2 is FYNNEI in the germline V gene. The CDR3 spans 14 residues. DNA for the CDR3: TGTGCCAGCAGAACGGACAGGGGTAATGAAAAACTGTTTTTT. Protein product: CASRTDRGNEKLFF.

CDR3 in DNA: TGTGCCAGCAGTTACGGCGCGGGACGGGACGACAGGCCCCAGCATTTT. It encodes CASSYGAGRDDRPQHF. V usage is TRBV6-6 and J usage is TRBJ1-5, with D possibly matching TRBD1 (5 bases). V was clipped by 2 bases and J by 9 bases, with 20 bases between them. Germline V gene sequence: CDR1 MNHNY, CDR2 SVGAGI (reference sequence). CDR3 size: 16 residues.

The chain uses TRBV25-1 and TRBJ2-6; unclear D gene. Germline V lookup: CDR1 MGHDK, CDR2 SYGVNS. This CDR3 is built from 13 residues. CDR3 DNA sequence: TGTGCGTCGACATACTCTGGGGCCAACGTCCTGACTTTC. Translating gives CASTYSGANVLTF.

This clone turned up a few times. The chain joins TRBV11-2 to TRBJ1-1; D remains unclear. The germline gives CDR1 SGHAT, CDR2 FQNNGV. V was trimmed by 6 bases and J by 1 base, leaving 9 bases between them. This CDR3 is 13 amino acids long. Here the CDR3 DNA reads TGTGCCAGCAGAGTTCAGTCGAACACTGAAGCTTTCTTT. Translation gives CASRVQSNTEAFF.

The chain joins TRBV4-1 to TRBJ2-3; D unclear. Per the germline V gene, CDR1 is MGHRA and CDR2 is YSYEKL. The CDR3 consists of 15 residues. Deletions cut 0 bases from V and 4 bases from J, with 11 bases between. CDR3 nucleotides: TGCGCCAGCAGCCAAGATTGGCTGGGCCCAGATACGCAGTATTTT. Translating gives CASSQDWLGPDTQYF.